One sample yielded the 25 T cell receptor beta chains listed below, sequenced in a study of response to subunit inactivated influenza vaccine. MiXCR, applied by TCRdb to the RT-PCR reads, yields one record per CDR3 protein. The sample has 500,000 to 550,000 distinct CDR3 sequences; under 9% are singletons. Sample: PBMCs from blood, taken less than 30 months after vaccination. The source of these receptors is a man aged 50-75 years who received an inactivated influenza vaccine.

The table lists this clonotype with a few counts. The V and J genes are TRBV3-1 and TRBJ2-1; 7 bases line up with TRBD2. The CDR3 runs 18 residues. Trimming removed 1 base from V and 0 bases from J; junction bases left unmatched: 9. The germline V gene has CDR1 LGHDT and CDR2 YNNKEL (reference sequence). The CDR3 protein is CASSQVLERDSSYNEQFF. CDR3 bases: TGTGCCAGCAGCCAAGTGTTGGAGCGGGATAGCTCCTACAATGAGCAGTTCTTC.

This clonotype has just a few counts. The chain is built from TRBV7-9 and TRBJ1-4; possible D gene TRBD1, 5 bases. The ends were cut back, 5 bases at V and 0 bases at J, with 10 bases in the middle. Germline V gene data show CDR1 as SEHNR and CDR2 as FQNEAQ (reference sequence). The CDR3 has 15 residues. The chain's CDR3 is CASSGQGATNEKLFF. The DNA of the CDR3 is TGTGCCAGCAGCGGGCAGGGAGCAACTAATGAAAAACTGTTTTTT.

This clonotype turned up a few times. V gene TRBV13 combines with J gene TRBJ2-1, with TRBD2 identical over 8 bases. The germline V gene encodes CDR1 PRHDT and CDR2 FYEKMQ (reference sequence). V gave up 1 base and J gave up 10 bases; unmatched junction bases: 3. CDR3 length: 13 amino acids. CDR3 nucleotides: TGTGCCAGCAGCTTAGACGGGGGGGGCGAGCAGTTCTTC. Translation gives CASSLDGGGEQFF.

The rearrangement links TRBV20-1 to TRBJ2-3; 8 nucleotides match TRBD2. V trimming: 3 bases; J trimming: 3 bases; junction bases outside the gene matches: 8. CDR1 and CDR2 (germline): DFQATT, SNEGSKA (reference sequence). This CDR3 has 15 residues. CDR3 nucleotides: TGCAGTGCTAGCGGGGGGGCGATGAGGACAGATACGCAGTATTTT. Translation: CSASGGAMRTDTQYF.

The table lists this clonotype with a few counts. This sequence joins TRBV7-6 and TRBJ2-5; D gene ambiguous. The V end lost 2 bases, the J end lost 5 bases, and 12 bases lay between the germline ends. This CDR3 contains 14 residues. Germline V gives CDR1 SGHVS, CDR2 FNYEAQ. CDR3 bases: TGTGCCAGCAGCTTAAGCCTAGTCCGTGAGACCCAGTACTTC. It is translated as CASSLSLVRETQYF.

V gene TRBV20-1 combines with J gene TRBJ1-5, with 9 bases matching TRBD1. The trim removed 2 bases at V and 6 bases at J, leaving 8 bases unmatched. The germline V gene has CDR1 DFQATT and CDR2 SNEGSKA (reference sequence). The length of the CDR3 is 15 residues. The CDR3 sequence: CSARSGQGNSQPQHF. The CDR3 nucleotides read TGCAGTGCTAGATCCGGACAGGGGAATTCTCAGCCCCAGCATTTT.

In its sample, this clonotype was seen many times. This chain joins TRBV12-3 or TRBV12-4 and TRBJ2-5; 8 bases line up with TRBD2. V lost 4 bases, J lost 3 bases, and 7 bases stayed unmatched. CDR3 length equals 15 residues. The CDR3, as DNA: TGTGCCAGCAGTTACCCGGATAGCGGGGAAGAGACCCAGTACTTC. It yields the protein CASSYPDSGEETQYF.

There are a few counts of this clonotype. The CDR3 nucleotides are TGTGCCAGCAGCACCGGGACTAGCGGGAGTCACGAGCAGTACTTC. This codes for CASSTGTSGSHEQYF. The chain recombines TRBV7-9 with TRBJ2-7; TRBD2 matches at 14 bases. The CDR3 length is 15 residues. J gave up 5 bases and V 5 bases, and 5 bases lay outside the gene matches. Germline lookup yields CDR1 SEHNR and CDR2 FQNEAQ (reference sequence).

This clonotype was detected ten times or more. This chain connects TRBV28 to TRBJ2-7; tentatively, D is TRBD1 or TRBD2 (5 bases each). This CDR3 is built from 16 residues. Per the germline V gene, CDR1 is MDHEN and CDR2 is SYDVKM. Trimming pared 3 bases from V and 5 bases from J, leaving 20 bases between. The CDR3 DNA reads TGTGCCAGCAGTTTTGGGGACGCAGCCCTGGGGGACGAGCAGTACTTC. Amino acids: CASSFGDAALGDEQYF.

This clonotype was found a few times. This rearrangement joins TRBV20-1 to TRBJ1-2; TRBD1 agrees at 8 bases. The CDR3 sequence is 14 residues long. V was clipped by 0 bases and J by 7 bases; unmatched bases: 7. The germline CDR1 and CDR2 sequences are DFQATT and SNEGSKA (reference sequence). The chain's CDR3 is CSARDSRGPGGYTF. DNA of the CDR3: TGCAGTGCTAGAGATTCCAGGGGGCCGGGTGGCTACACCTTC.

V is TRBV9 and J is TRBJ2-7; D is possibly TRBD1 (5 bases). The germline V and J ends were trimmed by 3 bases and 4 bases, with 14 bases remaining between them. The CDR3 is 14 amino acids. Germline CDR1 and CDR2: SGDLS and YYNGEE. The CDR3 bases are TGTGCCAGCAGCGCGACAGCTACCCAGTACGAGCAGTACTTC. Encoded protein: CASSATATQYEQYF.

This clonotype has more than one count but fewer than ten. CDR3 residues: CASTWSRAGNEQFF. The CDR3 DNA reads as TGTGCCAGCACTTGGTCCAGGGCCGGTAATGAGCAGTTCTTC. The chain combines TRBV6-2 or TRBV6-3 with TRBJ2-1; D possibly corresponds to TRBD1 (5 bases). This CDR3 is 14 amino acids long. Trimming pared 7 bases from V and 7 bases from J, leaving 17 bases between. Germline CDR1 reads MNHEY; CDR2 reads SVGEGT.

This clonotype was observed a handful of times. J is TRBJ2-2 and V is TRBV18; D gene unclear. The V and J ends lost 6 bases and 4 bases respectively, with 6 bases between them. The CDR3 spans 12 residues. Germline V gene data show CDR1 as KGHSH and CDR2 as LQKENI. The DNA of the CDR3 is TGTGCCAGCTCCGTCCTCACCGGGGAGCTGTTTTTT. Translated, it gives CASSVLTGELFF.

The chain combines TRBV3-1 with TRBJ2-7, with 10 bases that match TRBD1. Trimming took 4 bases from V and 5 from J; bases not matched to a gene: 5. Germline assignment: CDR1 LGHDT and CDR2 YNNKEL (reference sequence). This CDR3 comprises 14 residues. Here the CDR3 reads CASSLGTGEDEQYF. The CDR3 DNA follows: TGTGCCAGCAGCCTCGGGACAGGGGAGGACGAGCAGTACTTC.

The CDR3 DNA sequence: TGTGCCAGCAGGGCGGACAGGGTAAGCACTGAAGCTTTCTTT. It codes for CASRADRVSTEAFF. V is TRBV12-3 or TRBV12-4 and J is TRBJ1-1; 8 nucleotides match TRBD1. The V segment lost 6 bases and the J segment 4 bases; nucleotides outside the gene matches: 7. The CDR3 sequence is 14 residues long.

This clonotype showed up just a few times. The chain links TRBV18 to TRBJ2-7; perhaps D is TRBD1 or TRBD2 (5 bases each). The CDR3 covers 14 residues. Germline V gene data show CDR1 as KGHSH and CDR2 as LQKENI. V lost 4 bases to trimming and J lost 3 bases, with 13 bases between them. The CDR3 loop is CASSRGAPNYEQYF. As DNA, the CDR3 is TGTGCCAGCTCACGAGGGGCCCCGAACTACGAGCAGTACTTC. Together with reference TRBV18 and TRBJ2-7, the CDR3 gives the full variable domain: NAGVMQNPRHLVRRRGQEARLRCSPMKGHSHVYWYRQLPEEGLKFMVYLQKENIIDESGMPKERFSAEFPKEGPSILRIQQVVRGDSAAYFCASSRGAPNYEQYFGPGTRLTVT.

To note about this clonotype: A read error may produce the germline difference seen at one junction end. This chain joins TRBV28 and TRBJ1-5; D is unclear. Germline V gene lookup returns CDR1 MDHEN and CDR2 SYDVKM. CDR3 length: 15 residues. The CDR3 DNA sequence: TGTGCCAGCAGGCGATTTCGGGAGAGCAATCACCCCCAGCATTTT. Protein: CASRRFRESNHPQHF.

There are many counts of this clonotype. The chain uses TRBV7-2 and TRBJ2-3; 12 positions agree with TRBD2. Germline assignment: CDR1 SGHTA and CDR2 FQGNSA. The ends lost 3 bases at V and 4 bases at J; junction bases unmatched: 8. There are 17 residues in the CDR3. This chain's CDR3 is CASSFGTLAGGADTQYF. The CDR3 bases are TGTGCCAGCAGCTTCGGAACACTAGCGGGAGGAGCAGATACGCAGTATTTT.

This clonotype has more than one count but fewer than ten. V and J are TRBV4-3 and TRBJ1-4, with D unclear. This CDR3 contains 13 residues. V lost 1 base and J 8 bases, leaving 8 bases between the germline ends. Germline loops: CDR1 LGHNA, CDR2 YSLEER. In DNA form, the CDR3 reads TGCGCCAGCAGCCAAGCAGGAGAAGAAAAACTGTTTTTT. It codes for CASSQAGEEKLFF.

In this sample, this clonotype turned up a few times. V gene TRBV28 combines with J gene TRBJ1-2; D unclear. CDR3 length equals 12 residues. The ends were cut back, 6 bases at V and 2 bases at J, with 7 bases in the middle. The V gene's germline CDR1 is MDHEN and CDR2 SYDVKM. For the CDR3, the DNA is TGTGCCAGCAGACAACAGAACTATGGCTACACCTTC. It codes for CASRQQNYGYTF.

This clonotype has at least ten counts. This chain uses TRBV30 with TRBJ2-1, with D tentatively TRBD2 (6 bases). The CDR3 has 15 residues. Trimming removed 7 bases at V and 0 bases at J, with 16 bases between. CDR1 is GTSNPN and CDR2 is SVGIG in the germline V gene (reference sequence). The CDR3 DNA follows: TGTGCCTCCGACGGGAGCGAACGCTCCTACAATGAGCAGTTCTTC. Its protein is CASDGSERSYNEQFF.

The chain is built from TRBV7-6 and TRBJ2-7, with D tentatively TRBD1 or TRBD2 (5 bases each). Trimming took 8 bases from V and 7 from J, leaving 18 bases between them. The CDR3 consists of 13 residues. CDR1 is SGHVS and CDR2 is FNYEAQ in the germline V gene. In DNA, the CDR3 is TGTGCCAGCTCACAAGGGACGGGATTAGAGCAGTACTTC. Its translation is CASSQGTGLEQYF.

This clonotype has only a few counts. The J gene is TRBJ1-5, the V gene TRBV6-1; 12 positions match TRBD1. Per germline, CDR1 MNHNS and CDR2 SASEGT. J lost 7 bases, V lost 5 bases, and 6 bases had no gene match. The CDR3 has 15 amino acids. CDR3 amino acids: CASSTGQGAWQPQHF. CDR3 DNA sequence: TGTGCCAGCAGTACGGGACAGGGGGCATGGCAGCCCCAGCATTTT.

This clonotype has a count of ten or more. The CDR3 DNA sequence: TGTGCCAGCAGTTACAGTACGAACACTGAAGCTTTCTTT. As protein: CASSYSTNTEAFF. The rearrangement joins TRBV12-3 or TRBV12-4 to TRBJ1-1; D not resolved. The V end was cut by 4 bases, the J end by 1 base, with 7 bases between. The CDR3 sequence is 13 residues long.

On this clonotype: A much larger clone differs from this one at a single base, so this may be a read error. The rearrangement links TRBV12-3 or TRBV12-4 to TRBJ2-1; 8 bases match TRBD1. The CDR3 extends over 17 amino acids. The CDR3, as DNA: TGTGCCGGCAGTTCTGGGACAGGAATAAACTCCTACAATGAGCAGTTCTTC. Translated: CAGSSGTGINSYNEQFF.